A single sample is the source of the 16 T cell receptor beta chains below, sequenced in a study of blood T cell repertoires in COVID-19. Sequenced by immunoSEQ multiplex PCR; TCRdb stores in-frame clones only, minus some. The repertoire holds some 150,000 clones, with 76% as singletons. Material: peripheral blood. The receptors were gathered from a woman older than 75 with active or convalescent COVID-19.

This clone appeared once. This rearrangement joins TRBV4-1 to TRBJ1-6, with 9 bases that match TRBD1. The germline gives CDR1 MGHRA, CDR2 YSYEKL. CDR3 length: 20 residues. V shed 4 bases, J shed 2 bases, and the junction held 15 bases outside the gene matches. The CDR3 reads CASSPRRGTGSGAYNSPLHF. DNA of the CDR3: TGCGCCAGCAGCCCCCGGAGAGGGACAGGGTCGGGCGCCTATAATTCACCCCTCCACTTT.

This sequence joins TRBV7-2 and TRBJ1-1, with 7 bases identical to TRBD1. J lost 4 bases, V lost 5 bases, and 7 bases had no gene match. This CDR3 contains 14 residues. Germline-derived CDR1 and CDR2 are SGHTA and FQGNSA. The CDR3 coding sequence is TGTGCCAGCAGCCCAGGGGGAGTGAGCACTGAAGCTTTCTTT. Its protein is CASSPGGVSTEAFF.

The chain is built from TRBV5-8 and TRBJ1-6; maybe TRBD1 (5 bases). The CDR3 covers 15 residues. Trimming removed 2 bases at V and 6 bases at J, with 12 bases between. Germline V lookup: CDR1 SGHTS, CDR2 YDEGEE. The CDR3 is CASSFDRLVNSPLHF. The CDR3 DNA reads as TGTGCCAGCAGCTTCGACAGACTAGTTAATTCACCCCTCCACTTT.

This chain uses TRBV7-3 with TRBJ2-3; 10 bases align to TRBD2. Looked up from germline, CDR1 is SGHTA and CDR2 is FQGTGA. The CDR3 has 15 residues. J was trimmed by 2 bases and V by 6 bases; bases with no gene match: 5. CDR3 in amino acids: CASSLAGGSTDTQYF. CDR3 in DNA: TGTGCCAGCAGTTTAGCGGGGGGCTCCACAGATACGCAGTATTTT.

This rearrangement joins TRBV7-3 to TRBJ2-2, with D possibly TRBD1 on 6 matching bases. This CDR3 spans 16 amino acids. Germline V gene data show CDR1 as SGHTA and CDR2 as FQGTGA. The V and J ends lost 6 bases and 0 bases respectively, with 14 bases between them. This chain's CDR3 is CASRLQGRANTGELFF. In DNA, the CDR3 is TGTGCCAGCAGGTTACAGGGAAGGGCGAACACCGGGGAGCTGTTTTTT.

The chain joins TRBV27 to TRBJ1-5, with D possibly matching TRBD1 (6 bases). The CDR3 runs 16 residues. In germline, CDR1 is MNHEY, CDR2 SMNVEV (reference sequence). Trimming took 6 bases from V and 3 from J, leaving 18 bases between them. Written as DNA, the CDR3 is TGTGCCAGCAGATTCCGATGGACAGCGAACAATCAGCCCCAGCATTTT. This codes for CASRFRWTANNQPQHF.

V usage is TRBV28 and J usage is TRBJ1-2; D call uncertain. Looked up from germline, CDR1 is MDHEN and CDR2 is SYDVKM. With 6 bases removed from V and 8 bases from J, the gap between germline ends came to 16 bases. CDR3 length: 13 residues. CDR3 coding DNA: TGTGCCAGCAGGGTGACGGGTAGAGAGGGCTACACCTTC. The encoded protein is CASRVTGREGYTF.

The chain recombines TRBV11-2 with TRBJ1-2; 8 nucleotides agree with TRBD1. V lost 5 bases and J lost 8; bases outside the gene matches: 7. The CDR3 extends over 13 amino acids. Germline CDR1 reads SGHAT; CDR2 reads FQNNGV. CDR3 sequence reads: CASSEDRVGGYTF. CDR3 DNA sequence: TGTGCCAGCAGCGAGGACAGGGTAGGAGGCTACACCTTC.

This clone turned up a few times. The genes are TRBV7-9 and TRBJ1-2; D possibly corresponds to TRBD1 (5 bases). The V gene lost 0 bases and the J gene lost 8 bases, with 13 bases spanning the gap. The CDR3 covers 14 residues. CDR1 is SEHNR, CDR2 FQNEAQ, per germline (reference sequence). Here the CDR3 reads CASSLAAGVRGYTF. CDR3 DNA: TGTGCCAGCAGCTTAGCGGCGGGGGTACGAGGCTACACCTTC.

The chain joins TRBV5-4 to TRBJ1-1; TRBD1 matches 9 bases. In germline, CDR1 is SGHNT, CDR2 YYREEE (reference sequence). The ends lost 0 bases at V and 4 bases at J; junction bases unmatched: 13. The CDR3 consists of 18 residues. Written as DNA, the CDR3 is TGTGCCAGCAGCTTGGCACAGGGGGCGAAGGCAGGGGTCACTGAAGCTTTCTTT. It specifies CASSLAQGAKAGVTEAFF.

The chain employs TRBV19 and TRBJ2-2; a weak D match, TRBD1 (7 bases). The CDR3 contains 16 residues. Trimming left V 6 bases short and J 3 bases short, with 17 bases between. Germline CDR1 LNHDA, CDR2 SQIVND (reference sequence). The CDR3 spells CASSRGTVLYTGELFF. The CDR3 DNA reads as TGTGCCAGTAGCCGCGGGACAGTACTATACACCGGGGAGCTGTTTTTT.

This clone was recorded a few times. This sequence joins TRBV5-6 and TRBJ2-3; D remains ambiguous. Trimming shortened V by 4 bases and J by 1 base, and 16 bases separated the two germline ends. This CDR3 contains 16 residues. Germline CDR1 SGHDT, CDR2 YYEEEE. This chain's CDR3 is CASSGKAGEGTDTQYF. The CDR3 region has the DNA TGTGCCAGCAGCGGAAAGGCCGGTGAGGGCACAGATACGCAGTATTTT. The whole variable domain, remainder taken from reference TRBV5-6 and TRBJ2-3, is DAGVTQSPTHLIKTRGQQVTLRCSPKSGHDTVSWYQQALGQGPQFIFQYYEEEERQRGNFPDRFSGHQFPNYSSELNVNALLLGDSALYLCASSGKAGEGTDTQYFGPGTRLTVL.

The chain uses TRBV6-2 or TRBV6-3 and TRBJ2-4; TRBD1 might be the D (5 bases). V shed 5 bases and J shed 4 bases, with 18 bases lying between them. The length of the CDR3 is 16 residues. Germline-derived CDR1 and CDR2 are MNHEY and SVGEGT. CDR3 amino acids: CASSTNLRQTKNIQYF. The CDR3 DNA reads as TGTGCCAGCAGTACCAATCTCAGACAGACAAAAAACATTCAGTACTTC.

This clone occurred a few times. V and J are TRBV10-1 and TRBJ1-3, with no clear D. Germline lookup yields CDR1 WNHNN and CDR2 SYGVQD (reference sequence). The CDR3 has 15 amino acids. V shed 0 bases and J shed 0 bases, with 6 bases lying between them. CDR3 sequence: CASSESVSSGNTIYF. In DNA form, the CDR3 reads TGCGCCAGCAGTGAGTCGGTGAGCTCTGGAAACACCATATATTTT.

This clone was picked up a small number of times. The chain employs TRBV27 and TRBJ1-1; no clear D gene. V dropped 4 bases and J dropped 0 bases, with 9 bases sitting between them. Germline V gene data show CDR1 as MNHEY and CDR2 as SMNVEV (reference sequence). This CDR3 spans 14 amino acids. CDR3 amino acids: CASSSDRVNTEAFF. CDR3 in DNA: TGTGCCAGCAGTTCTGATCGAGTGAACACTGAAGCTTTCTTT.

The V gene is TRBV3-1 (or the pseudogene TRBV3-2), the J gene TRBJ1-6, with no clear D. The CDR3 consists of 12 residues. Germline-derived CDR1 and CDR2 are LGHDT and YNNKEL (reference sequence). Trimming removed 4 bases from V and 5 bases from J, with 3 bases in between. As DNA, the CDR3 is TGTGCCAGCAGCCTCAATAATTCACCCCTCCACTTT. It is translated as CASSLNNSPLHF.